These 29 T cell receptor beta chains came from one sample sequenced in a study of blood T cell repertoires in COVID-19 (dated by TCRdb to about 2020). Libraries were constructed by the immunoSEQ multiplex PCR assay. TCRdb stores this immuneACCESS table with in-frame sequences only. Part of the clones is absent; in the studies checked, under half of the shortfall reflects unresolved V genes, and no reason is known for the rest. The sample includes fewer than 50,000 clones, with around four fifths observed a single time. The ten largest clones capture roughly 12% of the sample. Sequenced: peripheral blood. The receptors derive from a human donor in a cohort sampled during active COVID-19.

The chain has TRBV28 and TRBJ2-7, with 8 positions matching TRBD1. V was clipped by 4 bases and J by 4 bases; unmatched bases: 12. CDR3 length: 16 amino acids. Germline CDR1 reads MDHEN; CDR2 reads SYDVKM. The CDR3 DNA is TGTGCCAGCAGTTCCCTCCAAAGGACAGGGAGATACGAGCAGTACTTC. It specifies CASSSLQRTGRYEQYF.

The CDR3 protein is CACTIVEGGEQYF. The CDR3, as DNA: TGTGCCTGCACTATTGTGGAAGGAGGCGAGCAGTACTTC. The V gene is TRBV30, the J gene TRBJ2-7, with D possibly being TRBD2 (5 bases). The length of the CDR3 is 13 residues. The germline V gene has CDR1 GTSNPN and CDR2 SVGIG (reference sequence). The ends were cut back, 6 bases at V and 6 bases at J, with 18 bases in the middle.

A single count supports this clone. The J gene is TRBJ2-7, the V gene TRBV14; D might be TRBD1 (6 bases). This CDR3 contains 15 residues. CDR1 and CDR2 from the germline V gene are SGHDN and FVKESK. Trimming shortened V by 5 bases and J by 3 bases, and 17 bases separated the two germline ends. This chain's CDR3 is CASSVLQGAVYEQYF. The DNA of the CDR3 is TGTGCCAGCAGCGTCTTACAGGGAGCGGTCTACGAGCAGTACTTC.

V gene TRBV6-5 combines with J gene TRBJ2-2; 12 positions agree with TRBD2. Trimming at V came to 9 bases and at J to 5 bases, leaving 7 bases not matched to a gene. Germline values: CDR1 MNHEY, CDR2 SVGAGI. This CDR3 is built from 15 residues. The CDR3 region is CASSSGGAFTGELFF. The CDR3 DNA reads TGTGCCAGTTCTAGCGGGGGGGCGTTTACCGGGGAGCTGTTTTTT.

The V and J genes are TRBV27 and TRBJ1-2; no definite D call. CDR3 length: 13 amino acids. The germline V and J ends were trimmed by 3 bases and 4 bases, with 9 bases remaining between them. Germline values: CDR1 MNHEY, CDR2 SMNVEV (reference sequence). The CDR3 loop is CASSFPGSYGYTF. CDR3 bases: TGTGCCAGCAGTTTTCCGGGGAGCTATGGCTACACCTTC.

The genes are TRBV20-1 and TRBJ1-1; 8 bases map to TRBD1. The junction had 8 bases not matched to a gene; V was cut back by 6 bases and J by 11 bases. The CDR3 contains 11 residues. Germline lookup yields CDR1 DFQATT and CDR2 SNEGSKA (reference sequence). CDR3 region: CSAGGRDRAFF. For the CDR3, the DNA is TGCAGTGCCGGAGGCAGGGACAGGGCTTTCTTT.

This rearrangement joins TRBV28 to TRBJ1-5; 8 bases align to TRBD1. The CDR3 length is 15 residues. Trimming at V came to 5 bases and at J to 3 bases, leaving 6 bases not matched to a gene. Germline V lookup: CDR1 MDHEN, CDR2 SYDVKM. The CDR3, as DNA: TGTGCCAGCAGTCCGCCGGGACAGGACAATCAGCCCCAGCATTTT. This encodes CASSPPGQDNQPQHF.

V gene TRBV5-1 combines with J gene TRBJ1-2; 7 nucleotides line up with TRBD1. CDR1 is SGHRS, CDR2 YFSETQ, per germline. The CDR3 loop spans 14 amino acids. After removal of 0 bases from V and 4 bases from J, the junction contained 3 bases not matched to a gene. CDR3 residues: CASSLVAGGYGYTF. The DNA of the CDR3 is TGCGCCAGCAGCTTGGTGGCAGGGGGCTATGGCTACACCTTC.

The rearrangement uses TRBV6-5 and TRBJ2-7; the D gene is possibly TRBD2 (6 bases). Germline lookup yields CDR1 MNHEY and CDR2 SVGAGI. CDR3 length: 16 amino acids. V was cut by 0 bases and J by 2 bases, with 14 bases left in between. The CDR3 sequence: CASSYSQGRKAYEQYF. DNA for the CDR3: TGTGCCAGCAGTTACTCGCAAGGGAGGAAAGCCTACGAGCAGTACTTC.

The genes are TRBV28 and TRBJ1-5, with D uncertain. The V end was cut by 1 base, the J end by 10 bases, with 14 bases between. Per the germline V gene, CDR1 is MDHEN and CDR2 is SYDVKM. The CDR3 loop spans 14 amino acids. CDR3 nucleotide sequence: TGTGCCAGCAGTTTATTCGCACCCAGTTTACCCCAGCATTTT. This encodes CASSLFAPSLPQHF.

This chain connects TRBV19 to TRBJ1-2, with 9 bases aligning to TRBD1. This CDR3 contains 16 residues. V shed 7 bases and J 5 bases; nucleotides not matched to a gene: 14. Germline assignment: CDR1 LNHDA and CDR2 SQIVND (reference sequence). The CDR3 DNA is TGTGCCAGTACCTCGCCGGGACAGGGAAGGAGGTATGGCTACACCTTC. Translation gives CASTSPGQGRRYGYTF. The variable domain in full, with the rest retrieved from reference TRBV19 and TRBJ1-2, is DGGITQSPKYLFRKEGQNVTLSCEQNLNHDAMYWYRQDPGQGLRLIYYSQIVNDFQKGDIAEGYSVSREKKESFPLTVTSAQKNPTAFYLCASTSPGQGRRYGYTFGSGTRLTVV.

The J gene is TRBJ2-6, the V gene TRBV5-5; TRBD2 might be the D (5 bases). Trimming removed 2 bases at V and 2 bases at J, with 8 bases between. This CDR3 contains 15 residues. The V gene's germline CDR1 is SGHKS and CDR2 YYEKEE (reference sequence). The CDR3 sequence is CASSFGITGANVLTF. The CDR3, as DNA: TGTGCCAGCAGCTTCGGGATTACTGGGGCCAACGTCCTGACTTTC.

The V call is TRBV19, the J call TRBJ1-5; D gene uncertain. The germline gives CDR1 LNHDA, CDR2 SQIVND (reference sequence). The CDR3 loop spans 15 amino acids. Trimming stripped 0 bases from V and 0 bases from J, with 6 bases between. The DNA of the CDR3 is TGTGCCAGTAGTATAGAGTTCTATAGCAATCAGCCCCAGCATTTT. This translates into CASSIEFYSNQPQHF.

This clone showed up just a few times. The gene calls are TRBV6-2 or TRBV6-3 and TRBJ1-5; D unclear. Per the germline V gene, CDR1 is MNHEY and CDR2 is SVGEGT. The CDR3 totals 14 residues. V dropped 0 bases and J dropped 4 bases, with 7 bases sitting between them. CDR3 in DNA: TGTGCCAGCAGTTACTCGGGAGGGAATCAGCCCCAGCATTTT. This encodes CASSYSGGNQPQHF.

The rearrangement joins TRBV7-2 to TRBJ2-5; D is perhaps TRBD2 (5 bases). Trimming stripped 8 bases from V and 2 bases from J, with 12 bases between. CDR3 size: 13 residues. The V gene's germline CDR1 is SGHTA and CDR2 FQGNSA. The CDR3 loop is CASGPTGQETQYF. CDR3 DNA sequence: TGTGCCAGCGGACCTACGGGGCAAGAGACCCAGTACTTC.

This chain uses TRBV9 with TRBJ1-6; D not certain. The CDR3 spans 16 residues. Looked up from germline, CDR1 is SGDLS and CDR2 is YYNGEE. Trimming pared 4 bases from V and 7 bases from J, leaving 18 bases between. CDR3: CASSYGFSGGNSPLHF. In DNA, the CDR3 is TGTGCCAGCAGCTACGGGTTCTCGGGTGGGAATTCACCCCTCCACTTT.

The chain links TRBV5-1 to TRBJ2-5; 12 positions agree with TRBD2. Germline V CDR1 and CDR2: SGHRS, YFSETQ. The V and J ends lost 7 bases and 5 bases, in that order; junction bases with no gene match: 6. This CDR3 is built from 14 residues. CDR3 protein: CASSTSGGRETQYF. CDR3 DNA: TGCGCCAGCTCTACTAGCGGGGGGCGTGAGACCCAGTACTTC.

The rearrangement links TRBV5-1 to TRBJ1-2, with D tentatively TRBD1 (6 bases). CDR3 length equals 14 residues. Trimming left V 0 bases short and J 5 bases short, with 11 bases between. Germline assignment: CDR1 SGHRS and CDR2 YFSETQ. This chain's CDR3 is CASSLGGQFYGYTF. CDR3 DNA sequence: TGCGCCAGCAGCTTGGGCGGACAGTTTTATGGCTACACCTTC.

The gene calls are TRBV27 and TRBJ2-7; the D gene is possibly TRBD1 (5 bases). The CDR3 sequence is 14 residues long. Germline values: CDR1 MNHEY, CDR2 SMNVEV (reference sequence). V lost 3 bases and J lost 5, with 14 bases in between. The CDR3 is CASSFGHLFNEQYF. The CDR3 DNA sequence: TGTGCCAGCAGTTTCGGACATTTATTTAACGAGCAGTACTTC.

The chain joins TRBV7-2 to TRBJ1-2; TRBD1 aligns across 8 bases. Trimming removed 1 base from V and 2 bases from J; junction bases left unmatched: 6. The length of the CDR3 is 16 residues. The V gene's germline CDR1 is SGHTA and CDR2 FQGNSA. For the CDR3, the DNA is TGTGCCAGCAGCTTAGTAGCGGACAGGGCCAACTATGGCTACACCTTC. Amino acid sequence: CASSLVADRANYGYTF.

This rearrangement joins TRBV25-1 to TRBJ1-3; no clear D. This CDR3 region has 15 residues. V dropped 4 bases and J dropped 3 bases, with 13 bases sitting between them. Germline V lookup: CDR1 MGHDK, CDR2 SYGVNS. CDR3 protein: CASSVSGPVGNTIYF. CDR3 in DNA: TGTGCCAGCAGTGTGTCTGGTCCGGTTGGAAACACCATATATTTT.

This rearrangement joins TRBV23-1 to TRBJ2-3, with unresolved D. TRBV23-1 is noted as an ORF with a role that remains uncertain. Trimming shortened V by 0 bases and J by 1 base, and 14 bases separated the two germline ends. The CDR3 is made up of 17 amino acids. This CDR3 reads CASSQSEWQPGTDTQYF. The CDR3 bases are TGCGCCAGCAGTCAATCGGAGTGGCAGCCCGGCACAGATACGCAGTATTTT.

This chain joins TRBV12-1 and TRBJ1-2. TRBV12-1 is recorded as a pseudogene. This CDR3 is 17 amino acids long. This chain's CDR3 is CASSFRCPRNDLYGYTF. The CDR3 nucleotides are TGTGCCAGCAGCTTTAGATGCCCGAGGAACGATCTCTATGGCTACACCTTC.

This clone was observed at least ten times. The CDR3: CASSQVIGQPQHF. The DNA of the CDR3 is TGTGCCAGCAGCCAGGTGATCGGGCAGCCCCAGCATTTT. The rearrangement links TRBV7-8 to TRBJ1-5, with unresolved D. The CDR3 consists of 13 residues. V was clipped by 5 bases and J by 7 bases, with 12 bases between them. CDR1 and CDR2 (germline): SGHVS, FQNEAQ. Filled out from reference TRBV7-8 and TRBJ1-5, the complete variable domain reads GAGVSQSPRYKVAKRGQDVALRCDPISGHVSLFWYQQALGQGPEFLTYFQNEAQLDKSGLPSDRFFAERPEGSVSTLKIQRTQQEDSAVYLCASSQVIGQPQHFGDGTRLSIL.

About this clone: The junction shows a germline mismatch at one end, possibly a read error. The chain carries TRBV18 and TRBJ1-1; possibly TRBD1 for D (5 bases). CDR3 size: 13 residues. CDR1 and CDR2 from the germline V gene are KGHSH and LQKENI. CDR3 sequence: CASLPGQNTEAFF. CDR3 DNA sequence: TGTGCCAGCTTACCAGGGCAGAACACTGAAGCTTTCTTT.

This chain uses TRBV14 with TRBJ2-7, with 7 positions matching TRBD2. Germline CDR1 reads SGHDN; CDR2 reads FVKESK. The CDR3 is 17 amino acids. V gave up 4 bases and J gave up 0 bases; unmatched junction bases: 12. For the CDR3, the DNA is TGTGCCAGCAGCCGGTCAAGGGGAGGGGCAGTCTCCTACGAGCAGTACTTC. Its translation: CASSRSRGGAVSYEQYF. The full variable domain, rest sourced from reference TRBV14 and TRBJ2-7, is EAGVTQFPSHSVIEKGQTVTLRCDPISGHDNLYWYRRVMGKEIKFLLHFVKESKQDESGMPNNRFLAERTGGTYSTLKVQPAELEDSGVYFCASSRSRGGAVSYEQYFGPGTRLTVT.

The chain carries TRBV5-1 and TRBJ1-4; D is possibly TRBD1 (6 bases). Germline CDR1 SGHRS, CDR2 YFSETQ. The CDR3 extends over 15 amino acids. V lost 3 bases and J lost 3, with 12 bases in between. This CDR3 reads CASSSLTGPNEKLFF. CDR3 in DNA: TGCGCCAGCAGCTCCTTGACAGGCCCTAATGAAAAACTGTTTTTT. Complete variable domain (other parts from reference TRBV5-1 and TRBJ1-4): KAGVTQTPRYLIKTRGQQVTLSCSPISGHRSVSWYQQTPGQGLQFLFEYFSETQRNKGNFPGRFSGRQFSNSRSEMNVSTLELGDSALYLCASSSLTGPNEKLFFGSGTQLSVL.

The chain employs TRBV9 and TRBJ1-3; D ambiguous. V dropped 3 bases and J dropped 0 bases, with 10 bases sitting between them. The CDR3 loop spans 15 amino acids. Germline-derived CDR1 and CDR2 are SGDLS and YYNGEE. CDR3 bases: TGTGCCAGCAGCGCTGCCCACGGCTCTGGAAACACCATATATTTT. It translates to CASSAAHGSGNTIYF.

This clone was seen once. This sequence joins TRBV4-2 and TRBJ1-2; possible D gene TRBD1, 6 bases. Germline V CDR1 and CDR2: LGHNA, YNFKEQ. The CDR3 consists of 15 residues. The germline V and J ends were trimmed by 1 base and 8 bases, with 17 bases remaining between them. The chain's CDR3 is CASSQALWNRDGYTF. The CDR3 DNA is TGTGCCAGCAGCCAAGCTCTTTGGAACAGGGACGGCTACACCTTC.